Here is one T cell receptor (beta chain) with its context. The entry originates in a study of blood T cell repertoires in COVID-19. Study-wide background: Whether acute or convalescent, the COVID-19 samples came from the United States, Italy and Spain.

The CDR3 totals 14 residues. The germline V gene encodes CDR1 SQVTM and CDR2 ANQGSEA. V lost 6 bases to trimming and J lost 5 bases; unmatched junction nucleotides: 9. The age range of participants was about 18 to 95 years, with residence in some 25 US areas. The study assigned cohorts using participant-reported clinical history. Method: immunoSEQ multiplex PCR; TCRdb's copy keeps in-frame clones and lacks some. The sample lists a few hundred thousand clones, around 85% occurring once. This rearrangement joins TRBV29-1 to TRBJ1-2; 10 positions match TRBD1. The clonotype originates from a woman between 50 and 59 years old who had recovered from COVID-19. Sequencing input: PBMCs or T cells enriched from blood (not recorded which). This CDR3 reads CSVDRTGGWYGYTF. CDR3 nucleotide sequence: TGCAGCGTCGACAGGACAGGGGGGTGGTATGGCTACACCTTC.